This is a list of T cell receptor beta chains from one sample in a study of beta chain features in type 1 diabetes. Only in-frame clones appear in the TCRdb table, and some are missing; sequencing was by immunoSEQ multiplex PCR. The sample contains around 240,000 clones, 16% of which appear only once. What was sequenced was naive CD4+ T cells from blood. The receptors shown here come from a young man with type 1 diabetes. Both conserved end residues are part of each CDR3. The order of the fields is J gene, V gene, CDR3 protein.

j_gene: TRBJ1-5; v_gene: TRBV21-1; CDR3aa: CASKGQPQHF
j_gene: TRBJ2-1; v_gene: TRBV7-3; CDR3aa: CASSTLASYNEQFF
j_gene: TRBJ2-1; v_gene: TRBV5-4; CDR3aa: CASSGTPNSYNEQFF
j_gene: TRBJ2-5; v_gene: TRBV7-2; CDR3aa: CASSSPTWGETQYF
j_gene: TRBJ2-7; v_gene: TRBV30; CDR3aa: CAWSRVSYEQYF
j_gene: TRBJ2-5; v_gene: TRBV27; CDR3aa: CASRGLAGGEETQYF
j_gene: TRBJ1-1; v_gene: TRBV29-1; CDR3aa: CSVARWGNTEAFF
j_gene: TRBJ2-3; v_gene: TRBV9; CDR3aa: CASGRRGQGITDTQYF
j_gene: TRBJ2-2; v_gene: TRBV9; CDR3aa: CASSVVVGELFF
j_gene: TRBJ1-1; v_gene: TRBV29-1; CDR3aa: CSVPKRGNTEAFF
j_gene: TRBJ2-1; v_gene: TRBV6-5; CDR3aa: CASSLGYNEQFF
j_gene: TRBJ1-2; v_gene: TRBV18; CDR3aa: CASSPPGQGANYGYTF
j_gene: TRBJ2-7; v_gene: TRBV7-9; CDR3aa: CASSPEGRDEQYF
j_gene: TRBJ2-6; v_gene: TRBV5-1; CDR3aa: CASSFIGANVLTF
j_gene: TRBJ1-2; v_gene: TRBV7-2; CDR3aa: CASSLGQGYGYTF
j_gene: TRBJ1-1; v_gene: TRBV29-1; CDR3aa: CSVVIQPNTEAFF
j_gene: TRBJ2-5; v_gene: TRBV7-2; CDR3aa: CASSSGGTAETQYF
j_gene: TRBJ2-1; v_gene: TRBV6-5; CDR3aa: CASSPAYGSNEQFF
j_gene: TRBJ2-2; v_gene: TRBV28; CDR3aa: CASRTANTGELFF
j_gene: TRBJ1-2; v_gene: TRBV30; CDR3aa: CAWRPGAFQGYTF
j_gene: TRBJ2-6; v_gene: TRBV30; CDR3aa: CAATTGAGANVLTF
j_gene: TRBJ2-3; v_gene: TRBV29-1; CDR3aa: CSVELAASTDTQYF